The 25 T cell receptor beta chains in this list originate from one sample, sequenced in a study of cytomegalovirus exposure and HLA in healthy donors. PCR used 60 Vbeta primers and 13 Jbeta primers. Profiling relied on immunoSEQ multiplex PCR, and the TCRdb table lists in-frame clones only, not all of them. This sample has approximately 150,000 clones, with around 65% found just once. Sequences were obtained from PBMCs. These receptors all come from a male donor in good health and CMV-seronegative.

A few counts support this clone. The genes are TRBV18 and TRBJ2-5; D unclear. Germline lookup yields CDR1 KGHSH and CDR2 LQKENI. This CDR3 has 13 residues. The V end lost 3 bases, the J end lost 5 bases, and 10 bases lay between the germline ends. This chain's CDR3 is CASSPDIAETQYF. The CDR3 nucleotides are TGTGCCAGCTCACCCGACATCGCGGAGACCCAGTACTTC.

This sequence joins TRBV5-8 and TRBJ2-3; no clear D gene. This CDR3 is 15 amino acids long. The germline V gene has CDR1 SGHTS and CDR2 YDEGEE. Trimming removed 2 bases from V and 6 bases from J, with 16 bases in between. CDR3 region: CASSFSPNAADTQYF. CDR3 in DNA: TGTGCCAGCAGCTTTTCTCCGAATGCGGCGGATACGCAGTATTTT.

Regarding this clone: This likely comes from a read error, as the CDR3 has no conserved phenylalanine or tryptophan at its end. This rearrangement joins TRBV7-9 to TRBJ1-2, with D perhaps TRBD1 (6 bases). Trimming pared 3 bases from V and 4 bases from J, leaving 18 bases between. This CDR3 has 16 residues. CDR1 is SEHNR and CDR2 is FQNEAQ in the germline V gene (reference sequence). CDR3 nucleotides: TGTGCCAGCAGCTTTTCGGACAGCAGGTTTATCTATGGCTACACCCTC. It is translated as CASSFSDSRFIYGYTL.

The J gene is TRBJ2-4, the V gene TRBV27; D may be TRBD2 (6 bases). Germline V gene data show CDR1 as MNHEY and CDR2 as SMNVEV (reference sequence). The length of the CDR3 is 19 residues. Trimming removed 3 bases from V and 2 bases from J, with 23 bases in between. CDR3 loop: CASSLGGGRWGDTKNIQYF. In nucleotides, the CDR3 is TGTGCCAGCAGTTTGGGAGGTGGTAGGTGGGGTGATACCAAAAACATTCAGTACTTC.

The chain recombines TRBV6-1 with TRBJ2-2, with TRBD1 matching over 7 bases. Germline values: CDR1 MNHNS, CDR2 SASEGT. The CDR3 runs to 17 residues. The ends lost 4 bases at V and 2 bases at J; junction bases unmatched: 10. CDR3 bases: TGTGCCAGCAGTGCCGGGACAGCGGAAATAAACACCGGGGAGCTGTTTTTT. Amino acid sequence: CASSAGTAEINTGELFF.

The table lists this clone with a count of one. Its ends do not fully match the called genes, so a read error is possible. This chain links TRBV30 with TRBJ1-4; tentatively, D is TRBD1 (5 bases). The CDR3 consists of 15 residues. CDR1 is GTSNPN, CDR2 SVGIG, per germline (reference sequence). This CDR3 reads CPWSVSGVTNEKLFF. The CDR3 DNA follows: TGTCCCTGGAGTGTCTCGGGGGTAACTAATGAAAAACTGTTTTTT.

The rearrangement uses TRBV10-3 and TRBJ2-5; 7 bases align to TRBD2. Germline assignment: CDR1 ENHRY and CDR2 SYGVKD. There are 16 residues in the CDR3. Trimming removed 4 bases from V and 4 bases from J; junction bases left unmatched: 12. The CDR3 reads CAISAGLDIRRETQYF. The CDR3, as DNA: TGTGCCATCAGTGCTGGACTAGACATTAGACGAGAGACCCAGTACTTC.

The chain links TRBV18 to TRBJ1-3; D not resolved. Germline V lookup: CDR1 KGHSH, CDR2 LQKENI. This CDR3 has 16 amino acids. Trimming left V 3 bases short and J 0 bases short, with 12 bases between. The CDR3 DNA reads TGTGCCAGCTCACCGTACGACACGATCTCTGGAAACACCATATATTTT. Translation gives CASSPYDTISGNTIYF.

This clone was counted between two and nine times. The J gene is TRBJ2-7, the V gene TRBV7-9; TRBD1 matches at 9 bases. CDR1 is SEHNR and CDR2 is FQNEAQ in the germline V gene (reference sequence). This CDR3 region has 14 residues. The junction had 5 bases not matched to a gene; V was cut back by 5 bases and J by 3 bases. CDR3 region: CASSRGTGYYEQYF. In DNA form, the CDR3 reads TGTGCCAGCAGCCGGGGGACAGGGTACTACGAGCAGTACTTC.

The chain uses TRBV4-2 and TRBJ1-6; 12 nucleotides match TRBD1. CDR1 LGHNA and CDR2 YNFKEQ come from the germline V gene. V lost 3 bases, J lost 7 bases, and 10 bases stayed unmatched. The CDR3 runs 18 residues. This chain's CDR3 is CASSQIRDRGLLNSPLHF. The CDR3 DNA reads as TGTGCCAGCAGCCAGATCCGGGACAGGGGGCTTTTAAATTCACCCCTCCACTTT.

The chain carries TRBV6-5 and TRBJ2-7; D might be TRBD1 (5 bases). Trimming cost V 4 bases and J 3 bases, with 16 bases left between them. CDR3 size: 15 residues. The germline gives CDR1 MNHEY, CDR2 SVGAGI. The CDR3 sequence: CASSLYRFPLYEQYF. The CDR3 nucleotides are TGTGCCAGCAGTTTATACAGGTTCCCCCTCTACGAGCAGTACTTC.

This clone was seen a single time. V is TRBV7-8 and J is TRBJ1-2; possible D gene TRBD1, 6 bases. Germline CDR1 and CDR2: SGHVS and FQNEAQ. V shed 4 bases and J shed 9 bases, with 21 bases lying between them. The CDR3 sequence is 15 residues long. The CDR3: CASSSEPTGTGSYTF. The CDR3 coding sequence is TGTGCCAGCAGCTCCGAACCTACAGGGACGGGGAGCTACACCTTC.

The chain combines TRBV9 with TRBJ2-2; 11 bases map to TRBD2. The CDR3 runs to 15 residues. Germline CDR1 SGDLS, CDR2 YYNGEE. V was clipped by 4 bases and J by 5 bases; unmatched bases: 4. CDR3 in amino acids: CASSFGTSGTGELFF. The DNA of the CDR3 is TGTGCCAGCAGCTTCGGGACTAGCGGAACCGGGGAGCTGTTTTTT.

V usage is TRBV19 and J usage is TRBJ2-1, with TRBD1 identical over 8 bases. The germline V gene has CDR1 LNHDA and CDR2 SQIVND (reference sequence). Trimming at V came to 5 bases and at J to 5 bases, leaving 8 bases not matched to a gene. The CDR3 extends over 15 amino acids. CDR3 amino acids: CASSWVGQGNNEQFF. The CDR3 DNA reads TGTGCCAGTAGTTGGGTTGGACAGGGTAACAATGAGCAGTTCTTC. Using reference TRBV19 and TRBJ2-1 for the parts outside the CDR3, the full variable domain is DGGITQSPKYLFRKEGQNVTLSCEQNLNHDAMYWYRQDPGQGLRLIYYSQIVNDFQKGDIAEGYSVSREKKESFPLTVTSAQKNPTAFYLCASSWVGQGNNEQFFGPGTRLTVL.

Written as DNA, the CDR3 is TGTGCCAGCGCCTGGGGCAGACGGACTATGAACACTGAAGCTTTCTTT. It translates to CASAWGRRTMNTEAFF. The chain carries TRBV11-2 and TRBJ1-1; D might be TRBD1 (5 bases). The CDR3 runs 16 residues. Germline loops: CDR1 SGHAT, CDR2 FQNNGV. V was trimmed by 8 bases and J by 0 bases, leaving 19 bases between them. The whole variable domain, filled in from reference TRBV11-2 and TRBJ1-1, reads EAGVAQSPRYKIIEKRQSVAFWCNPISGHATLYWYQQILGQGPKLLIQFQNNGVVDDSQLPKDRFSAERLKGVDSTLKIQPAKLEDSAVYLCASAWGRRTMNTEAFFGQGTRLTVV.

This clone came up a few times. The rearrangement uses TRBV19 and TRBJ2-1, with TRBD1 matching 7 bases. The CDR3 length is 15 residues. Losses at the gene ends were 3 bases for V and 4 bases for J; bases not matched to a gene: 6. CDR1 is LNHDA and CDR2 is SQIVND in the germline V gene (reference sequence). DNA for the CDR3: TGTGCCAGTAGTATTCGCCAGGGGGTATACAATGAGCAGTTCTTC. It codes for CASSIRQGVYNEQFF. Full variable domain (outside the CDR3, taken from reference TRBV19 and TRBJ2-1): DGGITQSPKYLFRKEGQNVTLSCEQNLNHDAMYWYRQDPGQGLRLIYYSQIVNDFQKGDIAEGYSVSREKKESFPLTVTSAQKNPTAFYLCASSIRQGVYNEQFFGPGTRLTVL.

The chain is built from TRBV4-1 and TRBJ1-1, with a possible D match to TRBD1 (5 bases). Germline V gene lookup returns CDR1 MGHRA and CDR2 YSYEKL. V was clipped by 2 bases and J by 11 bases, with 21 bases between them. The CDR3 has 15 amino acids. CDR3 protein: CASSQTGGSGFFAFF. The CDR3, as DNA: TGCGCCAGCAGCCAAACGGGGGGGTCAGGGTTTTTTGCTTTCTTT.

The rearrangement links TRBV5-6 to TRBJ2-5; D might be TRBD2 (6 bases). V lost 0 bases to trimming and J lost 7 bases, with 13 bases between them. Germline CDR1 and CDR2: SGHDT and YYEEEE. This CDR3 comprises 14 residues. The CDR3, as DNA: TGTGCCAGCAGCTTGGTACTAGCCGGGGCGACCCAGTACTTC. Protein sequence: CASSLVLAGATQYF.

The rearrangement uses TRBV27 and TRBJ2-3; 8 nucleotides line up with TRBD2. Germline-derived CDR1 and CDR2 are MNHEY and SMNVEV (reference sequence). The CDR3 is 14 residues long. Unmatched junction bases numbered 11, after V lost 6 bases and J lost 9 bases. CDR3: CASSLSGGQGTQYF. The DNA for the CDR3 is TGTGCCAGCAGCCTCAGCGGGGGCCAGGGGACGCAGTATTTT.

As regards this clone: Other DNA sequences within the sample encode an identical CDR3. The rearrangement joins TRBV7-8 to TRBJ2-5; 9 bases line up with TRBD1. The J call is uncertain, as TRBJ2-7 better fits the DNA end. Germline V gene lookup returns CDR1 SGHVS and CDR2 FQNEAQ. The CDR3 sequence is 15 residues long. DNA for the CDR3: TGTGCCAGCAGCCAGACCGGGACAGGGCCTTACGAGCAGTACTTC. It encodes CASSQTGTGPYEQYF.

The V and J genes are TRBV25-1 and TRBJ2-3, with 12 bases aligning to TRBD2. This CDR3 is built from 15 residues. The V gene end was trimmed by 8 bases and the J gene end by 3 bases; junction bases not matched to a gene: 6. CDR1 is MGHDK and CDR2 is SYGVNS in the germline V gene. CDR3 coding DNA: TGTGCCAGCGTCCCCGGGACTAGCGGGACAGATACGCAGTATTTT. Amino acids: CASVPGTSGTDTQYF.

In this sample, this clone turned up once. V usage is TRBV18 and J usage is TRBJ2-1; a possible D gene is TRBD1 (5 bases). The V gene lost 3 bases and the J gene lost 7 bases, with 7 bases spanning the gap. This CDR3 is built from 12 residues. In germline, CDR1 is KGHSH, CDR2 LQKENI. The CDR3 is CASSPTVNEQFF. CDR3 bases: TGTGCCAGCTCACCGACAGTAAATGAGCAGTTCTTC.

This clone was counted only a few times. The CDR3 sequence: CASSEARERDNSPLHF. DNA of the CDR3: TGTGCCAGCAGCGAGGCCCGGGAAAGAGATAATTCACCCCTCCACTTT. The V and J genes are TRBV9 and TRBJ1-6; D is undetermined. CDR3 size: 16 residues. Per the germline V gene, CDR1 is SGDLS and CDR2 is YYNGEE. The ends were cut back, 3 bases at V and 5 bases at J, with 15 bases in the middle.

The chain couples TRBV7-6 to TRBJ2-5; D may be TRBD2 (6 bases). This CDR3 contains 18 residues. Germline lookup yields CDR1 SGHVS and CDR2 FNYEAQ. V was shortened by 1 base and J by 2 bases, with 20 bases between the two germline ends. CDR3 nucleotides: TGTGCCAGCAGCTTAGAATCGTATCTAGGAGGGACTCAAGAGACCCAGTACTTC. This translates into CASSLESYLGGTQETQYF.

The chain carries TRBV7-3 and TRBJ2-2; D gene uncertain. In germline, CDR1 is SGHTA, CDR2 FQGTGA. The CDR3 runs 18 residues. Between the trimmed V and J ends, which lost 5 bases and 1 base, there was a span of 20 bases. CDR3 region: CASSPNREVVGNTGELFF. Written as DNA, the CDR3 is TGTGCCAGCAGCCCCAACCGAGAGGTAGTTGGGAACACCGGGGAGCTGTTTTTT.